This T cell receptor beta chain derives from a study of blood T cell repertoires in COVID-19 (dated by TCRdb to 2020 to 2022). Context from the whole study: Collaborator samples came from the United States, Italy and Spain and covered acute and convalescent phases of COVID-19. Samples were obtained from the ongoing ImmuneRACE study (first 160 participants) and from 1,254 subjects provided by 6 global collaborators. The material from the prospective study consisted of cDNA or gDNA derived from T cells, B-cell-depleted T cells, or PBMCs. Subjects who had been exposed to COVID-19, were actively infected with it, or had recovered from it provided the deeply sampled blood TCRbeta repertoires that made up the dataset. A de-identified subject ID, COVID-19 status, age in years and sex were almost always included in the sample metadata. Where HLA class I and class II types were available, the types were taken from metadata supplied by the sample provider, not from assay-based typing. A freely available public database, intended as a resource for researchers studying the immune response to SARS-CoV-2, is where the repertoires were released. Findings and caveats that apply to the study as a whole: The quantity of clinical and demographic metadata differed by source and by participant and was supplied without curation.

CDR3 length: 11 amino acids, cysteine to phenylalanine. Only the CDR3 region is kept as DNA, spanning 33 bases read in frame from base 1. From a lookup of the germline V gene (reference sequence), CDR1 and CDR2 are DFQATT and SNEGSKA. V is clipped by 7 bases and J by 5 bases, and the sequence between their germline boundaries is 11 bases long. The collaborating institutions used their own protocols to collect whole blood in K2EDTA tubes. For TCRbeta analysis, collaborator samples were shipped as frozen whole blood, as isolated PBMCs, or as DNA extracted from either sample type. To note about this clone: It lacks a known antigen. Per-base qualities were not stored, and no clone one base away is much larger.

The immunoSEQ Assay, a bias-controlled multiplex PCR, was used to amplify TCRbeta CDR3 regions from genomic DNA. From the authors' description of their analysis: The number of nucleated cells in each sample was estimated from the amplification of reference gene primers within the assay. Sequence reads were collapsed and filtered to measure the absolute abundance of every unique TCRbeta CDR3 rearrangement. For each sample, productive Simpson clonality was calculated as the square root of Simpson's diversity index across productive rearrangements. The source is immuneACCESS, and TCRdb retained only in-frame sequences with V and J called. Part of the clones is not carried over; for the studies checked, unresolved V genes explain less than half of this, and the remainder is unexplained. D and trimming were read from the DNA, whereas the V and J calls and clone size are those reported in that table. For this sample the table gives around 100,000 clones, of which 70% to 90% were detected only once. Around 5% of the sample is in the top ten clones.

The rearrangement combines TRBV20-1 with TRBJ2-5; matching of 6 bases hints at TRBD2 as the D gene. Material: peripheral blood. The TCR was taken from a human donor in a cohort sampled during active COVID-19. For the CDR3, the sequence is CSVTGRETQYF. In nucleotides, the sequence is TGCAGTGTGACGGGGAGGGAGACCCAGTACTTC.